The T cell receptor (beta chain) described here comes from a study of shared clonotypes between healthy human individuals. Study findings and constraints: Naive CD4 clonotype sharing across a few donors was 4% to 5%.

Those who donated were healthy HIV-negative adults, with no recent acute infections or vaccinations reported. From germline, CDR1 is SGHDN and CDR2 FVKESK. This CDR3 contains 13 residues. Trimming cost V 5 bases and J 1 base, with 8 bases left between them. For sorted subsets, approximately 200 ng DNA per replicate equaled about 27,000 T cell genomes. TCRdb keeps only in-frame clones here, not all; method: immunoSEQ multiplex PCR. The data hold over 2 million clones, with 85% to 95% observed a single time. In the case of this clone: The antigen remains undetermined. Additional DNA sequences in this sample encode the identical CDR3.

This receptor was identified in a man aged 18 to 29 in good health. Some clones in this sample may be carry-over from other donors' samples. Sample: naive CD4+ T cells from PBMCs. Regarding subset: CD45RA+ positively selected. The V gene is TRBV14, the J gene TRBJ1-1, with a weak D call TRBD1 (5 bases). Here the CDR3 DNA reads TGTGCCAGCAGCTTACAGGAGAACACTGAAGCTTTCTTT. This sequence encodes CASSLQENTEAFF.